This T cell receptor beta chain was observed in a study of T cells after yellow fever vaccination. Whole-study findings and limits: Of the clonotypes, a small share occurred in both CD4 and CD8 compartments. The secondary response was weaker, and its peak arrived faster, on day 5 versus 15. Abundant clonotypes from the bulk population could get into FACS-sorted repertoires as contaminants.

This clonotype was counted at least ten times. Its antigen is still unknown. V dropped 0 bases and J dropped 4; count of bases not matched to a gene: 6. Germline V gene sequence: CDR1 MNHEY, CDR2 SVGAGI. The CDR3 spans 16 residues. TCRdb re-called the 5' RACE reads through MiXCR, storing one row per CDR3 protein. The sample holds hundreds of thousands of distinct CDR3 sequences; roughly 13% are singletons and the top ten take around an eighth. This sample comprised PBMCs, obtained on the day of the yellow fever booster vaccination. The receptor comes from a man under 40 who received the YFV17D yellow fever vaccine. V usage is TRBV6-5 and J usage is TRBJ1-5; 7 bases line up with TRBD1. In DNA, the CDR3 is TGTGCCAGCAGTTACTCAAGGGACAGTTGGAATCAGCCCCAGCATTTT. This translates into CASSYSRDSWNQPQHF.